These 8 T cell receptor beta chains came from one sample sequenced in a study of T cells in women clearing cervical HPV infection. The assay was immunoSEQ multiplex PCR, and TCRdb's table has in-frame clones only and misses some. The sample data list 20,000 to 25,000 clones. The specimen sequenced was blood buffy coat. Every receptor here comes from a woman between 18 and 75 years old with a cervical HPV16 infection that either progressed to CIN3+ or cleared (not recorded which).

Of note for this clone: The CDR3 end is not reached by the read, which stops 3 residues before it; the germline J gene fills it in. The chain employs TRBV20-1 and TRBJ1-1, with unresolved D. This CDR3 region has 15 residues. Germline V CDR1 and CDR2: DFQATT, SNEGSKA (reference sequence). V was clipped by 3 bases and J by 5 bases, with 19 bases between them. CDR3 bases read: TGCAGTGCTAGTACCACCGTCGGGGATTGGACTGAA. Protein: CSASTTVGDWTE. The full CDR3 protein reads CSASTTVGDWTEAFF.

Note on this clone: Read data end 3 residues before the CDR3 end; the end is taken from the germline J gene. The chain links TRBV5-1 to TRBJ1-2; 9 nucleotides match TRBD1. This CDR3 is built from 13 residues. Per the germline V gene, CDR1 is SGHRS and CDR2 is YFSETQ. The DNA read from the CDR3 is TGCGCCAGCAGCTGGACAGGGGACGAGGGC. Translated, it gives CASSWTGDEG. The entire CDR3 reads CASSWTGDEGYTF.

A word on this clone: The CDR3 end is not reached by the read, which stops 3 residues before it; the germline J gene fills it in. The genes are TRBV9 and TRBJ2-1, with 10 bases lining up with TRBD2. The germline V gene encodes CDR1 SGDLS and CDR2 YYNGEE. The ends lost 0 bases at V and 9 bases at J; junction bases unmatched: 9. This CDR3 is 16 amino acids long. The CDR3 bases that were read are TGTGCCAGCAGCGTAGTATCTAGCGGGAGCTCAAGTGAG. Amino acid sequence: CASSVVSSGSSSE. The CDR3, in full, reads CASSVVSSGSSSEQFF. Based on the CDR3 plus reference TRBV9 and TRBJ2-1, the full variable domain is DSGVTQTPKHLITATGQRVTLRCSPRSGDLSVYWYQQSLDQGLQFLIQYYNGEERAKGNILERFSAQQFPDLHSELNLSSLELGDSALYFCASSVVSSGSSSEQFFGPGTRLTVL.

Comment on this clone: Read sequence stops 3 residues before the CDR3 end, and the germline J gene provides the missing end. V is TRBV7-3 and J is TRBJ1-1; the match to TRBD1 covers 7 bases. Germline loops: CDR1 SGHTA, CDR2 FQGTGA. J was trimmed by 1 base and V by 2 bases; bases with no gene match: 4. The CDR3 runs 15 residues. CDR3 bases read: TGTGCCAGCAGCTTATCGGCAGGGGGGAACACTGAA. Translated: CASSLSAGGNTE. The full-length CDR3 reads as CASSLSAGGNTEAFF.

A remark on this clone: The read is 3 residues too short to cover the CDR3 end, so that end is filled in from the germline J gene. This chain links TRBV5-1 with TRBJ2-2, with TRBD2 matching over 10 bases. Germline CDR1 SGHRS, CDR2 YFSETQ. CDR3 size: 17 residues. V lost 0 bases and J lost 1; bases outside the gene matches: 3. The DNA read from the CDR3 is TGCGCCAGCAGCTTGGAAGCGGGAGGGCTGAACACCGGGGAG. Translation: CASSLEAGGLNTGE. The full CDR3 reads CASSLEAGGLNTGELFF.

A note on this clone: The read ends 3 residues early relative to the CDR3; the germline J gene fills the gap. The chain combines TRBV6-1 with TRBJ1-4; 8 bases line up with TRBD1. Germline values: CDR1 MNHNS, CDR2 SASEGT. The CDR3 runs to 14 residues. The CDR3 spells CASSGRTGNSPLFF. Partial CDR3 DNA: TGTGCCAGCAGTGGCCGGACAGGGAATTCACCA.

About this clone: The read ends 3 residues shy of where the CDR3 ends; the end is completed using the germline J gene. The V and J genes are TRBV7-9 and TRBJ2-5; D gene uncertain. The CDR3 sequence is 11 residues long. Germline V gene lookup returns CDR1 SEHNR and CDR2 FQNEAQ (reference sequence). With 3 bases removed from V and 4 bases from J, the gap between germline ends came to 3 bases. CDR3 DNA (partial): TGTGCCAGCAGCTTCGGAGAGACC. Its protein is CASSFGET. The CDR3, in full, reads CASSFGETQYF. Using reference TRBV7-9 and TRBJ2-5 for the parts outside the CDR3, the full variable domain is DTGVSQNPRHKITKRGQNVTFRCDPISEHNRLYWYRQTLGQGPEFLTYFQNEAQLEKSRLLSDRFSAERPKGSFSTLEIQRTEQGDSAMYLCASSFGETQYFGPGTRLLVL.

As to this clone: The read ends 3 residues early relative to the CDR3; the germline J gene fills the gap. This chain joins TRBV4-1 and TRBJ1-4, with TRBD1 matching 8 bases. Germline V CDR1 and CDR2: MGHRA, YSYEKL. This CDR3 has 16 amino acids. V gave up 1 base and J gave up 8 bases; unmatched junction bases: 9. The sequenced CDR3 bases are TGCGCCAGCAGCCAAGCAGACAGGGGACACCAGGAAAAA. It codes for CASSQADRGHQEK. The CDR3 reads in full as CASSQADRGHQEKLFF.